This T cell receptor beta chain was documented in a study of technical replicates of blood from several donors. Sequencing was performed with immunoSEQ multiplex PCR; in TCRdb, only in-frame clones are kept and a portion is missing. The table records around 90,000 clones, 85% to 95% of them present only once. The TCR was taken from a human donor in good health. The sample was T cells isolated from PBMCs.

Here the CDR3 DNA reads TGTGCCAGCAGTCCTTACATGCAATCCGCAATCTACGAGCAGTACTTC. Translated, it gives CASSPYMQSAIYEQYF. The chain recombines TRBV28 with TRBJ2-7; unclear D gene. CDR1 is MDHEN, CDR2 SYDVKM, per germline. V lost 5 bases to trimming and J lost 3 bases, with 20 bases between them. The CDR3 totals 16 residues.